This T cell receptor beta chain was profiled in a study of CD8+CD57+ T cells in acquired aplastic anemia. Across the study: Isolated CD4+ and CD8+ cells, once sorted, yielded DNA averaging around 2.9 ug.

TCR beta VDJ and CDR3 profiles were obtained from a genomic DNA template. TCRdb reprocessed the reads via MiXCR and lists one record per CDR3 protein. The sample includes around 42,000 distinct CDR3 sequences, under 80% of them seen just once. The length of the CDR3 is 17 residues. V gave up 0 bases and J gave up 3 bases; unmatched junction bases: 7. The germline gives CDR1 SGHRS, CDR2 YFSETQ. The authors sequenced patients whose flow cytometry had shown CD8+CD57+ cell expansion. The gene calls are TRBV5-1 and TRBJ1-5; TRBD1 matches at 9 bases. Sequencing was done on a sample of sorted CD4+, CD8+, or CD8+CD57+ T cells (not recorded which) from PBMCs. This clonotype was obtained from a human donor with aplastic anemia. The CDR3 DNA sequence: TGCGCCAGCAGCTTGGGGGTGACAGGGGGTCCCAATCAGCCCCAGCATTTT. Residues: CASSLGVTGGPNQPQHF.